The 30 T cell receptor beta chains below all came from one sample that was sequenced in a study of identifying expanded T cells in peripheral blood (dated by TCRdb to the late 2010s). Libraries were prepared through the immunoSEQ multiplex PCR assay. The source is immuneACCESS, and TCRdb retained only in-frame sequences with V and J called. Part of the clones is not carried over; for the studies checked, unresolved V genes explain less than half of this, and the remainder is unexplained. The sample includes tens of thousands of clones, with 88% observed a single time. Approximately 5.4% of the sample is taken by the ten largest. Sequencing used blood. The receptors were sampled from a person between 18 and 75 years old in good health.

This clone was observed a handful of times. V is TRBV29-1 and J is TRBJ1-1; TRBD1 might be the D (6 bases). V shed 4 bases and J shed 4 bases, with 16 bases lying between them. Germline V gives CDR1 SQVTM, CDR2 ANQGSEA. This CDR3 comprises 14 residues. The CDR3 protein is CSVVWGHDPTEAFF. In DNA, the CDR3 is TGCAGCGTTGTTTGGGGACACGACCCCACTGAAGCTTTCTTT.

V and J are TRBV10-3 and TRBJ1-1; possibly TRBD1 for D (5 bases). The germline V and J ends were trimmed by 5 bases and 4 bases, with 11 bases remaining between them. Germline lookup yields CDR1 ENHRY and CDR2 SYGVKD. This CDR3 has 13 amino acids. The CDR3 spells CAISQTALTEAFF. In DNA form, the CDR3 reads TGTGCCATCAGTCAGACAGCCCTCACTGAAGCTTTCTTT.

The gene calls are TRBV7-9 and TRBJ1-2; maybe TRBD1 (6 bases). V was clipped by 2 bases and J by 8 bases, with 12 bases between them. Germline V lookup: CDR1 SEHNR, CDR2 FQNEAQ (reference sequence). This CDR3 contains 13 residues. This chain's CDR3 is CASSLRAGAGYTF. The CDR3 region has the DNA TGTGCCAGCAGCTTAAGGGCAGGGGCAGGCTACACCTTC.

This sequence joins TRBV6-5 and TRBJ1-1; D is unresolved. The CDR3 is 16 amino acids. Between the trimmed V and J ends, which lost 0 bases and 6 bases, there was a span of 17 bases. Germline V CDR1 and CDR2: MNHEY, SVGAGI. The CDR3 region has the DNA TGTGCCAGCAGTTACTCGACCATCAATCGGGTCGCTGAAGCTTTCTTT. Translated, it gives CASSYSTINRVAEAFF.

The chain carries TRBV7-2 and TRBJ2-1; TRBD2 agrees at 8 bases. V lost 0 bases and J lost 6; bases outside the gene matches: 7. This CDR3 contains 16 residues. Germline V gene sequence: CDR1 SGHTA, CDR2 FQGNSA. The CDR3 DNA reads TGTGCCAGCAGCTTAGCTTTGGCTAGCGGGCGCAATGAGCAGTTCTTC. Its protein is CASSLALASGRNEQFF.

The CDR3 protein is CASSGWWDRAMYNTEAFF. The CDR3 bases are TGTGCCAGTAGTGGGTGGTGGGACAGGGCCATGTACAACACTGAAGCTTTCTTT. The chain carries TRBV19 and TRBJ1-1; 9 bases line up with TRBD1. The CDR3 length is 18 residues. Looked up from germline, CDR1 is LNHDA and CDR2 is SQIVND (reference sequence). The trim removed 5 bases at V and 2 bases at J, leaving 15 bases unmatched.

The rearrangement links TRBV4-1 to TRBJ2-1; either TRBD1 or TRBD2 may supply D (5 bases each). V was trimmed by 4 bases and J by 2 bases, leaving 15 bases between them. This CDR3 region has 16 residues. Per the germline V gene, CDR1 is MGHRA and CDR2 is YSYEKL. CDR3 protein: CASSPSLGVPYNEQFF. The CDR3 nucleotides read TGCGCCAGCAGCCCCTCCCTGGGGGTTCCCTACAATGAGCAGTTCTTC.

In this sample, this clone turned up a few times. V gene TRBV4-1 combines with J gene TRBJ1-2; D not resolved. Trimming pared 1 base from V and 0 bases from J, leaving 3 bases between. The CDR3 extends over 13 amino acids. Germline V gene sequence: CDR1 MGHRA, CDR2 YSYEKL. CDR3 amino acids: CASSQGTNYGYTF. CDR3 nucleotide sequence: TGCGCCAGCAGCCAAGGCACTAACTATGGCTACACCTTC.

The J gene is TRBJ2-1, the V gene TRBV21-1; the table names TRBD2, a call not compared with the DNA. TRBV21-1 is a recognized pseudogene. The CDR3 covers 17 residues. The CDR3 spells CASSNNGVCLGDNEQFF. CDR3 in DNA: TGTGCCAGCAGCAACAATGGGGTTTGCCTGGGAGACAATGAGCAGTTCTTC.

V gene TRBV9 combines with J gene TRBJ1-1; tentative D call: TRBD1 (6 bases). The CDR3 has 16 amino acids. The germline CDR1 and CDR2 sequences are SGDLS and YYNGEE. V dropped 4 bases and J dropped 4 bases, with 20 bases sitting between them. CDR3 protein: CASSPSPGHSGTEAFF. The DNA of the CDR3 is TGTGCCAGCAGCCCCAGCCCGGGACATTCGGGCACTGAAGCTTTCTTT.

This chain joins TRBV9 and TRBJ1-2; no definite D call. The V end was cut by 5 bases, the J end by 7 bases, with 15 bases between. The CDR3 spans 13 residues. The germline V gene encodes CDR1 SGDLS and CDR2 YYNGEE. CDR3 bases: TGTGCCAGCAGTCGCCGAGGGAGCGTTGGCTACACCTTC. Its protein is CASSRRGSVGYTF.

The chain joins TRBV10-3 to TRBJ1-1; 12 nucleotides agree with TRBD1. The CDR3 spans 14 residues. CDR1 is ENHRY and CDR2 is SYGVKD in the germline V gene. V shed 5 bases and J 7 bases; nucleotides not matched to a gene: 5. CDR3 residues: CAISPGTGGGEAFF. The CDR3 DNA sequence: TGTGCCATCAGTCCCGGGACAGGGGGCGGTGAAGCTTTCTTT.

The chain employs TRBV5-1 and TRBJ2-3; perhaps TRBD1 as D (6 bases). Germline lookup yields CDR1 SGHRS and CDR2 YFSETQ. This CDR3 has 13 residues. V gave up 3 bases and J gave up 4 bases, with 9 bases separating them. In DNA, the CDR3 is TGCGCCAGCAGCTCGGGGACATCAGATACGCAGTATTTT. It translates to CASSSGTSDTQYF. Together with reference TRBV5-1 and TRBJ2-3, the CDR3 gives the full variable domain: KAGVTQTPRYLIKTRGQQVTLSCSPISGHRSVSWYQQTPGQGLQFLFEYFSETQRNKGNFPGRFSGRQFSNSRSEMNVSTLELGDSALYLCASSSGTSDTQYFGPGTRLTVL.

DNA for the CDR3: TGTGCCAGCAGCTTTAGGATGGGACCAAACACCGGGGAGCTGTTTTTT. Its translation is CASSFRMGPNTGELFF. V gene TRBV7-7 combines with J gene TRBJ2-2; either TRBD1 or TRBD2 may fit D (5 bases each). The CDR3 is 16 residues long. V was shortened by 3 bases and J by 2 bases, with 13 bases between the two germline ends. Per the germline V gene, CDR1 is SSHAT and CDR2 is FNYEAQ (reference sequence). Full variable domain (remainder filled in from reference TRBV7-7 and TRBJ2-2): GAGVSQSPRYKVTKRGQDVTLRCDPISSHATLYWYQQALGQGPEFLTYFNYEAQPDKSGLPSDRFSAERPEGSISTLTIQRTEQRDSAMYRCASSFRMGPNTGELFFGEGSRLTVL.

The chain recombines TRBV19 with TRBJ1-6, with D hard to call. The length of the CDR3 is 14 residues. The germline CDR1 and CDR2 sequences are LNHDA and SQIVND (reference sequence). V lost 5 bases and J lost 7, with 12 bases in between. The CDR3 spells CASSVWVGNSPLHF. The CDR3 DNA reads TGTGCCAGTAGTGTCTGGGTTGGAAATTCACCCCTCCACTTT.

The gene calls are TRBV27 and TRBJ1-3; D perhaps matches TRBD1 (5 bases). V lost 0 bases to trimming and J lost 0 bases, with 6 bases between them. Germline V CDR1 and CDR2: MNHEY, SMNVEV (reference sequence). The CDR3 loop spans 15 amino acids. The CDR3, as DNA: TGTGCCAGCAGTTTATCGGGGCGCTCTGGAAACACCATATATTTT. Protein product: CASSLSGRSGNTIYF.

The chain uses TRBV30 and TRBJ2-3, with 16 nucleotides matching TRBD2. CDR3 length: 17 amino acids. The junction had 11 bases not matched to a gene; V was cut back by 5 bases and J by 6 bases. Germline V gives CDR1 GTSNPN, CDR2 SVGIG (reference sequence). This CDR3 reads CAWSRAGTSGGDDTQYF. The DNA of the CDR3 is TGTGCCTGGTCTCGGGCCGGGACTAGCGGGGGGGACGATACGCAGTATTTT.

The rearrangement joins TRBV9 to TRBJ2-7, with TRBD1 identical over 10 bases. Per germline, CDR1 SGDLS and CDR2 YYNGEE. The J segment lost 4 bases and the V segment lost 4 bases, leaving 11 bases of the junction unmatched. This CDR3 comprises 16 residues. In DNA, the CDR3 is TGTGCCAGCAGCCCGAATCGCGACAGGGGGCGGTACGAGCAGTACTTC. This codes for CASSPNRDRGRYEQYF.

The V and J genes are TRBV19 and TRBJ1-5; 9 nucleotides align to TRBD1. The V gene end was trimmed by 1 base and the J gene end by 7 bases; junction bases not matched to a gene: 5. The CDR3 runs to 15 residues. Per germline, CDR1 LNHDA and CDR2 SQIVND (reference sequence). The CDR3 sequence is CASSIGGQGDQPQHF. The CDR3 DNA reads TGTGCCAGTAGTATAGGGGGACAGGGTGACCAGCCCCAGCATTTT.

This chain uses TRBV6-5 with TRBJ1-2; 7 positions match TRBD1. V was pared by 4 bases and J by 0 bases, with 5 bases of the junction left unmatched. This CDR3 contains 15 residues. Germline values: CDR1 MNHEY, CDR2 SVGAGI. Here the CDR3 reads CASSSPGQPNYGYTF. The CDR3 DNA sequence: TGTGCCAGCAGTTCGCCGGGACAGCCTAACTATGGCTACACCTTC.

The chain uses TRBV4-1 and TRBJ1-4; D call uncertain. Deletions cut 3 bases from V and 4 bases from J, with 9 bases between. This CDR3 is built from 14 residues. CDR1 and CDR2 (germline): MGHRA, YSYEKL. The CDR3 nucleotides read TGCGCCAGCAGCCAGGCCCAGCTTAATGAAAAACTGTTTTTT. Amino acid sequence: CASSQAQLNEKLFF.

The chain employs TRBV6-6 and TRBJ1-5; no reliable D call. The germline CDR1 and CDR2 sequences are MNHNY and SVGAGI (reference sequence). The CDR3 consists of 14 residues. The V and J ends lost 4 bases and 7 bases respectively, with 14 bases between them. The CDR3 spells CASSSAGPGQPQHF. As DNA, the CDR3 is TGTGCCAGCAGTTCCGCAGGACCGGGCCAGCCCCAGCATTTT.

The chain employs TRBV7-6 and TRBJ2-3, with 9 bases aligning to TRBD2. From germline, CDR1 is SGHVS and CDR2 FNYEAQ. This CDR3 contains 16 residues. V lost 1 base, J lost 5 bases, and 7 bases stayed unmatched. This chain's CDR3 is CASSLGSGSLGDTQYF. In DNA, the CDR3 is TGTGCCAGCAGCTTAGGTAGCGGGAGCCTCGGAGATACGCAGTATTTT. Full variable domain (rest looked up from reference TRBV7-6 and TRBJ2-3): GAGVSQSPRYKVTKRGQDVALRCDPISGHVSLYWYRQALGQGPEFLTYFNYEAQQDKSGLPNDRFSAERPEGSISTLTIQRTEQRDSAMYRCASSLGSGSLGDTQYFGPGTRLTVL.

The V call is TRBV13, the J call TRBJ1-1, with D uncertain. Trimming removed 5 bases at V and 6 bases at J, with 13 bases between. CDR1 is PRHDT and CDR2 is FYEKMQ in the germline V gene (reference sequence). This CDR3 contains 13 residues. CDR3 coding DNA: TGTGCCAGCAGCCTTGGGAGTAGCCCTGAAGCTTTCTTT. It encodes CASSLGSSPEAFF.

CDR3 residues: CASSLNRPGGSKREQYF. CDR3 bases: TGTGCCAGCAGCCTCAACCGCCCTGGCGGGAGTAAACGCGAGCAGTACTTC. V is TRBV7-2 and J is TRBJ2-7; TRBD2 aligns across 7 bases. Germline V CDR1 and CDR2: SGHTA, FQGNSA. CDR3 length: 17 amino acids. With V trimmed by 5 bases and J by 6 bases, 19 bases remained unmatched.

The CDR3 loop is CASRLCCGGLGNQPQHF. The CDR3 DNA is TGCGCCAGCAGGCTTTGTTGTGGGGGGTTAGGCAATCAGCCCCAGCATTTT. V gene TRBV23-1 combines with J gene TRBJ1-5, with a weak D call TRBD1 (5 bases). TRBV23-1 is annotated as an ORF whose role is uncertain. V was cut by 6 bases and J by 2 bases, with 20 bases left in between. This CDR3 is 17 amino acids long.

V is TRBV19 and J is TRBJ2-5; D remains unclear. There are 13 residues in the CDR3. From germline, CDR1 is LNHDA and CDR2 SQIVND (reference sequence). V shed 8 bases and J shed 5 bases, with 15 bases lying between them. Here the CDR3 DNA reads TGTGCCAGTTCGCAATTCATGCGCGAGACCCAGTACTTC. It translates to CASSQFMRETQYF.

In its sample, this clone was seen a few times. The chain is built from TRBV7-9 and TRBJ1-2, with no clear D. Germline assignment: CDR1 SEHNR and CDR2 FQNEAQ (reference sequence). This CDR3 spans 15 amino acids. Trimming removed 0 bases from V and 6 bases from J, with 14 bases in between. The CDR3 DNA reads as TGTGCCAGCAGCTTAGCGCGGTGGAAAGAGGATGGCTACACCTTC. It is translated as CASSLARWKEDGYTF.

This clone occurred once. CDR3 coding DNA: TGTGCCAGCAGCTTGGAACCCCGTGGAGGAAACTATGGCTACACCTTC. Its protein is CASSLEPRGGNYGYTF. V usage is TRBV5-5 and J usage is TRBJ1-2; D remains unclear. In germline, CDR1 is SGHKS, CDR2 YYEKEE (reference sequence). Trimming took 0 bases from V and 2 from J, leaving 14 bases between them. The CDR3 covers 16 residues.

The chain links TRBV16 to TRBJ2-7; weak D call: TRBD2 (6 bases). The CDR3 totals 17 residues. The V end lost 4 bases, the J end lost 7 bases, and 26 bases lay between the germline ends. Per the germline V gene, CDR1 is KGHSY and CDR2 is FQNENV. The DNA for the CDR3 is TGTGCCAGCAGCCCCTACCGGGCAGACCGGGGGTTGGCGGAGCAGTACTTC. Translating it yields CASSPYRADRGLAEQYF.